One and the same sample provided the 12 T cell receptor beta chains below, sequenced in a study of regulatory T cells in long-lasting Graves disease. The time point: newly diagnosed GD, antithyroid drugs for less than 3 months. The authors made the TCR library using RNA they extracted from PBMCs. According to the study, TCR beta libraries were built with iRepertoire HTBI primers and CDR3-region Arm-PCR. TCRdb reprocessed the multiplex PCR reads via MiXCR and lists one record per CDR3 protein. The sample shows under 400,000 distinct CDR3 sequences, 16% of them seen only once. These data also formed part of another study, on T cells in Graves' hyperthyroidism and ophthalmopathy.

Sequenced here: peripheral blood mononuclear cells (PBMCs), sampled at new diagnosis, from a patient treated with antithyroid drugs. These receptors all come from a middle-aged man with Graves disease.

This clonotype was detected only a few times. The chain carries TRBV5-5 and TRBJ2-3; 8 bases line up with TRBD1. The trim removed 7 bases at V and 0 bases at J, leaving 4 bases unmatched. Germline V gene sequence: CDR1 SGHKS, CDR2 YYEKEE (reference sequence). This CDR3 spans 14 amino acids. CDR3 DNA sequence: TGTGCCAGCGGAAGACAGGGGAGCACAGATACGCAGTATTTT. This translates into CASGRQGSTDTQYF.

This clonotype was detected only a few times. V gene TRBV27 combines with J gene TRBJ2-3; 12 bases fit TRBD2. The CDR3 runs 16 residues. V was clipped by 5 bases and J by 4 bases; unmatched bases: 7. Germline-derived CDR1 and CDR2 are MNHEY and SMNVEV (reference sequence). CDR3 in DNA: TGTGCCAGCAGTCCACGGACTAGCGGGGAATCAGATACGCAGTATTTT. It translates to CASSPRTSGESDTQYF.

This clonotype appeared a few times. The chain uses TRBV4-3 and TRBJ2-3; D might be TRBD2 (6 bases). The CDR3 length is 17 residues. From germline, CDR1 is LGHNA and CDR2 YSLEER. V was trimmed by 1 base and J by 4 bases, leaving 18 bases between them. The CDR3: CASSQGRDFSNADTQYF. In nucleotides, the CDR3 is TGCGCCAGCAGCCAAGGGAGGGACTTCTCGAACGCAGATACGCAGTATTTT.

The sample holds many counts of this clonotype. The CDR3 DNA follows: TGTGCCAGCTCACTCTTAGGACAGGAGAACACTGAAGCTTTCTTT. It specifies CASSLLGQENTEAFF. The chain couples TRBV18 to TRBJ1-1; 7 nucleotides line up with TRBD1. V lost 4 bases, J lost 1 base, and 6 bases stayed unmatched. The germline V gene encodes CDR1 KGHSH and CDR2 LQKENI. The length of the CDR3 is 15 residues.

This clonotype was picked up many times. This chain connects TRBV18 to TRBJ2-7; 8 positions match TRBD1. This CDR3 is 14 amino acids long. The germline CDR1 and CDR2 sequences are KGHSH and LQKENI. V was clipped by 2 bases and J by 7 bases; unmatched bases: 7. CDR3 nucleotides: TGTGCCAGCTCACCAGGGCAGGGGGCAAGGGAGCAGTACTTC. It is translated as CASSPGQGAREQYF.

The chain combines TRBV30 with TRBJ1-1; D unresolved. Germline CDR1 reads GTSNPN; CDR2 reads SVGIG (reference sequence). The CDR3 covers 11 residues. Between the trimmed V and J ends, which lost 3 bases and 8 bases, there was a span of 10 bases. CDR3 nucleotide sequence: TGTGCCTGGAGCCATCCTAGAGAAGCTTTCTTT. Translated: CAWSHPREAFF.

This clonotype was counted ten times or more. The J gene is TRBJ1-4, the V gene TRBV15; D is uncertain. This CDR3 is 12 amino acids long. Germline CDR1 is LNHNV and CDR2 is YYDKDF (reference sequence). Trimming left V 4 bases short and J 5 bases short, with 5 bases between. The CDR3 here is CATSKRNEKLFF. In DNA form, the CDR3 reads TGTGCCACCAGCAAGAGAAATGAAAAACTGTTTTTT.

The chain is built from TRBV20-1 and TRBJ2-7, with 7 positions matching TRBD1. J was trimmed by 0 bases and V by 5 bases; bases with no gene match: 7. Germline V gene data show CDR1 as DFQATT and CDR2 as SNEGSKA (reference sequence). CDR3 size: 14 residues. The CDR3 protein is CSAERQGYSYEQYF. Written as DNA, the CDR3 is TGCAGTGCTGAAAGACAGGGCTACTCCTACGAGCAGTACTTC.

The CDR3 protein is CSARRASASSYNEQFF. The CDR3 nucleotides read TGCAGTGCTAGAAGGGCTAGCGCAAGCTCCTACAATGAGCAGTTCTTC. The chain joins TRBV20-1 to TRBJ2-1; tentative D call: TRBD2 (6 bases). The CDR3 contains 16 residues. Trimming pared 2 bases from V and 0 bases from J, leaving 14 bases between. Germline V gene lookup returns CDR1 DFQATT and CDR2 SNEGSKA (reference sequence).

In its sample, this clonotype was seen many times. V usage is TRBV27 and J usage is TRBJ1-5, with 9 bases lining up with TRBD1. This CDR3 has 15 amino acids. Germline CDR1 is MNHEY and CDR2 is SMNVEV (reference sequence). Trimming took 6 bases from V and 7 from J; bases not matched to a gene: 10. The CDR3 DNA sequence: TGTGCCAGCAGCACCTTACAGGGGGCGGGACAGCCCCAGCATTTT. Its protein is CASSTLQGAGQPQHF.

The V call is TRBV4-2, the J call TRBJ2-3, with 7 positions matching TRBD2. The CDR3 is 16 residues long. Trimming at V came to 3 bases and at J to 1 base, leaving 7 bases not matched to a gene. CDR1 is LGHNA, CDR2 YNFKEQ, per germline. The DNA for the CDR3 is TGTGCCAGCAGCCAGACTAGCTCGAGAGGCACAGATACGCAGTATTTT. Protein product: CASSQTSSRGTDTQYF.

This clonotype occurred many times. The chain carries TRBV6-1 and TRBJ2-1; possibly TRBD1 or TRBD2 for D (6 bases each). The CDR3 consists of 13 residues. Trimming cost V 11 bases and J 5 bases, with 16 bases left between them. Germline CDR1 reads MNHNS; CDR2 reads SASEGT. Here the CDR3 reads CACGGHSNNEQFF. The CDR3 DNA follows: TGTGCCTGTGGGGGGCACTCGAACAATGAGCAGTTCTTC.